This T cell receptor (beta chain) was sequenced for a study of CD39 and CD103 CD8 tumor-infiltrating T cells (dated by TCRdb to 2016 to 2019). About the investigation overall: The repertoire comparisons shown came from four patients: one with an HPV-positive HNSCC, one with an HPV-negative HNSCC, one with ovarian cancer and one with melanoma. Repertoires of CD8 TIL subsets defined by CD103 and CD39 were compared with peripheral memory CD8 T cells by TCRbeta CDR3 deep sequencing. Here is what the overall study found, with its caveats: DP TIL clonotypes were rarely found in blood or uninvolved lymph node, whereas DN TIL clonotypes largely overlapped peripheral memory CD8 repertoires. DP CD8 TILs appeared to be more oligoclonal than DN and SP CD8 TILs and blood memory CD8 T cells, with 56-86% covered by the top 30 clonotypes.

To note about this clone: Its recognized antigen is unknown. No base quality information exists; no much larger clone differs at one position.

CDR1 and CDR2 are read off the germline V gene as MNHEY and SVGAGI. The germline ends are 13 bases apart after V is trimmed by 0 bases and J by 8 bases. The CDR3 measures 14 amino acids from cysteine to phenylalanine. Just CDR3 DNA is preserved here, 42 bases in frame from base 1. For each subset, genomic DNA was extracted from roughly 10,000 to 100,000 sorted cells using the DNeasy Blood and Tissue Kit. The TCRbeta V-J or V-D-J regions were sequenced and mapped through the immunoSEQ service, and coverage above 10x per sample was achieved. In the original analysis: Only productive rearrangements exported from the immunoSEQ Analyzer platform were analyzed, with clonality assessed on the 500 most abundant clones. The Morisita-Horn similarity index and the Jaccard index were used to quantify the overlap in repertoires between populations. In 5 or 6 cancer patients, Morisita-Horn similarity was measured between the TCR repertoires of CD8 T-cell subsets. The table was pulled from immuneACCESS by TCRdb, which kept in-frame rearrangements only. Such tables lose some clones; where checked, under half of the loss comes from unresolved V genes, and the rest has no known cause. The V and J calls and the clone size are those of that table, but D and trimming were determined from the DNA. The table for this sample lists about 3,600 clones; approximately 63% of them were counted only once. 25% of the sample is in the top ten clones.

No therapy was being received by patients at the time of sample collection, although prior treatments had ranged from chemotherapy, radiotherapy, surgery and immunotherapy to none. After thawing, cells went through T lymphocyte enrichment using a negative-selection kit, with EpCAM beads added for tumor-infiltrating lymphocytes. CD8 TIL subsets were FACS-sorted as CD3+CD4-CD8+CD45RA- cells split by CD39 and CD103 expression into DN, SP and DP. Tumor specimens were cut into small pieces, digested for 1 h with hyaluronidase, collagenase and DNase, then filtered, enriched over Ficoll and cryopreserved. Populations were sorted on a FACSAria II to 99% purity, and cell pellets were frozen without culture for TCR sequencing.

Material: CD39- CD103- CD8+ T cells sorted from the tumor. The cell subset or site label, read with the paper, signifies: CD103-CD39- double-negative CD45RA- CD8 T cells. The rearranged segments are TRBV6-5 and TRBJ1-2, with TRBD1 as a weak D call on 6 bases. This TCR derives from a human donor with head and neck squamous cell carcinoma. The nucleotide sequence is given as TGTGCCAGCAGTTACTCTGGCGTAGGGGGAGGCTACACCTTC. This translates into CASSYSGVGGGYTF.